This paragraph reports one T cell receptor (beta chain). No antigen is known for it. This record belongs to a study of T-cell memory formation after mild COVID-19. Overall study findings and caveats: CD8+ contracting clones occupied EMRA, while CD4+ ones occupied mainly CM and EM. In pre-infection memory, a portion of responding clones appeared, which suggested that cross-reactive memory joined.

UMIs and sample barcodes were carried by the TCR alpha and TCR beta cDNA libraries that 5'RACE produced using constant-segment primers. TCRdb re-called the 5' RACE reads through MiXCR, storing one row per CDR3 protein. Of 450,000 or so distinct CDR3 sequences listed, approximately 23% were seen once; the top ten hold approximately 12%. Germline assignment: CDR1 SNHLY and CDR2 FYNNEI. This CDR3 spans 10 amino acids. V lost 9 bases and J 4 bases, leaving 6 bases between the germline ends. This receptor was identified in an adult woman who had mild COVID-19 (a few samples of this study predate the infection). Cell type and time point are not known. Sequenced sample: PBMCs or a T cell subset sorted from them (not recorded which). The chain recombines TRBV2 with TRBJ1-1; unclear D gene. CDR3 DNA: TGTGCCAGTGGGGTCACTGAAGCTTTCTTT. Protein: CASGVTEAFF.